The rows below give T cell receptor beta chains drawn from one sample of a study of shared clonotypes between healthy human individuals. Measured with immunoSEQ multiplex PCR; TCRdb has only the in-frame clones, and not every one. The repertoire consists of roughly 490,000 clones, with 70% to 80% occurring once and the leading ten covering roughly 13%. Specimen: PBMCs. The source is a woman between 40 and 55 years old in good health. Some clones in this sample may be carry-over from other donors' samples. Each CDR3 is given with its conserved first and last residue. Fields, in order: CDR3 protein, CDR3 DNA, V gene, J gene, D gene, clone size. D genes are given only for firm matches. Clone size is not always given. Where it is, it says once, few, many or a class for expanded clones.

cdr3_aa: CASSNSRGNYGYTF; cdr3_nt: TGTGCCAGCAGTAACAGCAGGGGCAACTATGGCTACACCTTC; v_call: TRBV6-1; j_call: TRBJ1-2; d_call: NA; clone_size: NA
cdr3_aa: CASRGSGYGYTF; cdr3_nt: TGTGCCTCTCGCGGTTCAGGCTATGGCTACACCTTC; v_call: TRBV28; j_call: TRBJ1-2; d_call: NA; clone_size: NA
cdr3_aa: CSVRSEADYGYTF; cdr3_nt: TGCAGCGTAAGGTCGGAGGCCGACTATGGCTACACCTTC; v_call: TRBV29-1; j_call: TRBJ1-2; d_call: NA; clone_size: NA
cdr3_aa: CASSRGQGRNTEAFF; cdr3_nt: TGTGCCAGCAGCAGAGGACAGGGCAGGAACACTGAAGCTTTCTTT; v_call: TRBV5-4; j_call: TRBJ1-1; d_call: TRBD1; clone_size: NA
cdr3_aa: CASSVVGVGELFF; cdr3_nt: TGTGCCAGCAGCGTAGTGGGAGTCGGGGAGCTGTTTTTT; v_call: TRBV9; j_call: TRBJ2-2; d_call: NA; clone_size: NA
cdr3_aa: CASSPGRGEQFF; cdr3_nt: TGTGCCAGCTCACCCGGCAGAGGGGAGCAGTTCTTC; v_call: TRBV18; j_call: TRBJ2-1; d_call: NA; clone_size: many
cdr3_aa: CASSLGRSSYEQYF; cdr3_nt: TGTGCCAGCAGCTTAGGCCGGAGCTCCTACGAGCAGTACTTC; v_call: TRBV7-6; j_call: TRBJ2-7; d_call: NA; clone_size: many
cdr3_aa: CASSPDNRYGYTF; cdr3_nt: TGTGCCAGCAGCCCGGACAACCGCTATGGCTACACCTTC; v_call: TRBV9; j_call: TRBJ1-2; d_call: NA; clone_size: few
cdr3_aa: CASGGPTNTDTQYF; cdr3_nt: TGTGCCAGCGGGGGGCCCACTAACACAGATACGCAGTATTTT; v_call: TRBV28; j_call: TRBJ2-3; d_call: NA; clone_size: NA
cdr3_aa: CASSYLTEAFF; cdr3_nt: TGTGCCAGCAGTTACCTCACTGAAGCTTTCTTT; v_call: TRBV6-1; j_call: TRBJ1-1; d_call: NA; clone_size: NA
cdr3_aa: CASSLDSGSGREQYF; cdr3_nt: TGTGCCAGCAGCTTGGATAGCGGGAGCGGGAGGGAGCAGTACTTC; v_call: TRBV5-6; j_call: TRBJ2-5; d_call: TRBD2; clone_size: NA
cdr3_aa: CASSFRGLGGELFF; cdr3_nt: TGTGCCAGCAGCTTCAGGGGCCTCGGAGGGGAGCTGTTTTTT; v_call: TRBV11-2; j_call: TRBJ2-2; d_call: NA; clone_size: many
cdr3_aa: CASSQGLAEIYEQYF; cdr3_nt: TGCGCCAGCAGCCAAGGACTAGCGGAGATATACGAGCAGTACTTC; v_call: TRBV4-3; j_call: TRBJ2-7; d_call: TRBD2; clone_size: NA
cdr3_aa: CASSSSDRARGYTF; cdr3_nt: TGCGCCAGCAGCTCCTCGGACAGGGCGCGTGGCTACACCTTC; v_call: TRBV5-1; j_call: TRBJ1-2; d_call: TRBD1; clone_size: NA
cdr3_aa: CAWSRPGANTGELFF; cdr3_nt: TGTGCCTGGTCTAGGCCAGGGGCGAACACCGGGGAGCTGTTTTTT; v_call: TRBV19; j_call: TRBJ2-2; d_call: NA; clone_size: NA
cdr3_aa: CASSLRQGYGYTF; cdr3_nt: TGTGCCAGCAGCTTAAGACAAGGTTATGGCTACACCTTC; v_call: TRBV7-2; j_call: TRBJ1-2; d_call: NA; clone_size: NA
cdr3_aa: CASRDKTGQETQYF; cdr3_nt: TGCGCCAGCAGGGATAAGACAGGGCAAGAGACCCAGTACTTC; v_call: TRBV10-1; j_call: TRBJ2-5; d_call: TRBD1; clone_size: NA
cdr3_aa: CASSIAGGGDEQFF; cdr3_nt: TGTGCCAGCAGCATAGCGGGAGGGGGCGATGAGCAGTTCTTC; v_call: TRBV6-5; j_call: TRBJ2-1; d_call: TRBD2; clone_size: few
cdr3_aa: CASSLVASGSADTQYF; cdr3_nt: TGTGCCAGCAGCTTAGTGGCTAGCGGGAGTGCAGATACGCAGTATTTT; v_call: TRBV7-2; j_call: TRBJ2-3; d_call: TRBD2; clone_size: NA
cdr3_aa: CASSSLDFGGETQYF; cdr3_nt: TGCGCCAGCAGCTCCCTGGACTTCGGGGGGGAGACCCAGTACTTC; v_call: TRBV5-1; j_call: TRBJ2-5; d_call: TRBD2; clone_size: NA
cdr3_aa: CASSLSGVYEQYF; cdr3_nt: TGTGCCAGCAGCTTATCAGGGGTCTACGAGCAGTACTTC; v_call: TRBV7-9; j_call: TRBJ2-7; d_call: NA; clone_size: NA
cdr3_aa: CASSDTGRGTGELFF; cdr3_nt: TGTGCCAGCAGTGATACGGGAAGGGGCACCGGGGAGCTGTTTTTT; v_call: TRBV6-1; j_call: TRBJ2-2; d_call: NA; clone_size: once
cdr3_aa: CASRGTPNEKLFF; cdr3_nt: TGTGCCAGCAGAGGGACTCCTAATGAAAAACTGTTTTTT; v_call: TRBV25-1; j_call: TRBJ1-4; d_call: NA; clone_size: many
cdr3_aa: CASSPPGGGKNIQYF; cdr3_nt: TGTGCCAGCTCACCACCGGGGGGAGGAAAAAACATTCAGTACTTC; v_call: TRBV18; j_call: TRBJ2-4; d_call: NA; clone_size: NA
cdr3_aa: CASSSRGYFNTEAFF; cdr3_nt: TGTGCCAGCAGTTCCAGGGGGTATTTTAACACTGAAGCTTTCTTT; v_call: TRBV28; j_call: TRBJ1-1; d_call: TRBD1; clone_size: NA
cdr3_aa: CASSIRVAGDYNEQFF; cdr3_nt: TGTGCCAGTAGTATTCGGGTAGCGGGAGACTACAATGAGCAGTTCTTC; v_call: TRBV19; j_call: TRBJ2-1; d_call: TRBD2; clone_size: NA
cdr3_aa: CASSFQNTGELFF; cdr3_nt: TGTGCCAGCAGCTTCCAGAACACCGGGGAGCTGTTTTTT; v_call: TRBV11-3; j_call: TRBJ2-2; d_call: NA; clone_size: NA
cdr3_aa: CASSRIPVLAGVAGELFF; cdr3_nt: TGCGCCAGCAGTCGAATTCCGGTTCTAGCGGGAGTCGCCGGGGAGCTGTTTTTT; v_call: TRBV5-1; j_call: TRBJ2-2; d_call: TRBD2; clone_size: NA
cdr3_aa: CASSDGRGDEQFF; cdr3_nt: TGTGCCAGCAGTGACGGAAGGGGGGATGAGCAGTTCTTC; v_call: TRBV6-4; j_call: TRBJ2-1; d_call: NA; clone_size: NA
cdr3_aa: CASSVDRGSTEAFF; cdr3_nt: TGTGCCAGCAGCGTGGACAGGGGCTCCACTGAAGCTTTCTTT; v_call: TRBV5-4; j_call: TRBJ1-1; d_call: TRBD1; clone_size: NA
cdr3_aa: CASSLGPNVDEQYF; cdr3_nt: TGTGCCAGCAGTTTAGGGCCTAATGTGGACGAGCAGTACTTC; v_call: TRBV27; j_call: TRBJ2-7; d_call: NA; clone_size: NA
cdr3_aa: CAISAGLEPQETQYF; cdr3_nt: TGTGCCATCAGTGCTGGACTAGAACCCCAAGAGACCCAGTACTTC; v_call: TRBV10-3; j_call: TRBJ2-5; d_call: TRBD2; clone_size: NA
cdr3_aa: CATLSLTMTYEQYF; cdr3_nt: TGTGCCACTCTGTCACTAACTATGACCTACGAGCAGTACTTC; v_call: TRBV28; j_call: TRBJ2-7; d_call: NA; clone_size: few
cdr3_aa: CASTIWTSGSDEQYF; cdr3_nt: TGTGCCAGCACCATTTGGACTAGCGGGAGCGACGAGCAGTACTTC; v_call: TRBV5-4; j_call: TRBJ2-7; d_call: TRBD2; clone_size: NA
cdr3_aa: CTTSRDLGTEYEQYF; cdr3_nt: TGTACCACCAGCAGAGATCTCGGGACAGAATACGAGCAGTACTTC; v_call: TRBV15; j_call: TRBJ2-7; d_call: TRBD1; clone_size: NA
cdr3_aa: CTSSVEATGPYTQYF; cdr3_nt: TGTACCAGCAGCGTAGAGGCTACAGGGCCATATACGCAGTATTTT; v_call: TRBV9; j_call: TRBJ2-3; d_call: NA; clone_size: once
cdr3_aa: CASSADRNTEAFF; cdr3_nt: TGTGCCAGCAGTGCCGACAGGAACACTGAAGCTTTCTTT; v_call: TRBV2; j_call: TRBJ1-1; d_call: NA; clone_size: NA
cdr3_aa: CASSLGGTGANVLTF; cdr3_nt: TGTGCCAGCAGCTTAGGTGGAACCGGGGCCAACGTCCTGACTTTC; v_call: TRBV5-4; j_call: TRBJ2-6; d_call: NA; clone_size: NA
cdr3_aa: CASSLERDLADTQYF; cdr3_nt: TGTGCCAGCAGCTTAGAGCGGGACCTCGCAGATACGCAGTATTTT; v_call: TRBV11-2; j_call: TRBJ2-3; d_call: NA; clone_size: NA
cdr3_aa: CSVEVRQGAGELFF; cdr3_nt: TGCAGCGTTGAAGTAAGACAGGGGGCCGGGGAGCTGTTTTTT; v_call: TRBV29-1; j_call: TRBJ2-2; d_call: TRBD1; clone_size: few
cdr3_aa: CASSLAGGGEQYF; cdr3_nt: TGTGCCAGCAGCTTAGCGGGAGGAGGGGAGCAGTACTTC; v_call: TRBV7-6; j_call: TRBJ2-7; d_call: NA; clone_size: NA
cdr3_aa: CASSLNGLAGVETQYF; cdr3_nt: TGTGCCAGCAGCTTAAATGGCCTAGCGGGAGTAGAGACCCAGTACTTC; v_call: TRBV7-9; j_call: TRBJ2-5; d_call: TRBD2; clone_size: NA
cdr3_aa: CASSIRPDTQYF; cdr3_nt: TGTGCCAGTAGTATTCGTCCAGATACGCAGTATTTT; v_call: TRBV19; j_call: TRBJ2-3; d_call: NA; clone_size: few
cdr3_aa: CASSLVFTDTQYF; cdr3_nt: TGTGCCAGCAGCTTAGTGTTCACAGATACGCAGTATTTT; v_call: TRBV11-3; j_call: TRBJ2-3; d_call: NA; clone_size: NA
cdr3_aa: CASSFPGLSSGNTIYF; cdr3_nt: TGTGCCAGCAGTTTTCCGGGACTGAGCTCTGGAAACACCATATATTTT; v_call: TRBV28; j_call: TRBJ1-3; d_call: NA; clone_size: NA
cdr3_aa: CSVATGDEQFF; cdr3_nt: TGCAGCGTTGCGACAGGGGATGAGCAGTTCTTC; v_call: TRBV29-1; j_call: TRBJ2-1; d_call: TRBD1; clone_size: NA
cdr3_aa: CASSLGTSFGQYF; cdr3_nt: TGTGCCAGCAGTTTAGGAACTAGTTTCGGGCAGTACTTC; v_call: TRBV28; j_call: TRBJ2-7; d_call: NA; clone_size: NA
cdr3_aa: CASSTYRAANTEAFF; cdr3_nt: TGTGCCAGTAGTACCTACAGGGCGGCGAACACTGAAGCTTTCTTT; v_call: TRBV19; j_call: TRBJ1-1; d_call: NA; clone_size: NA
cdr3_aa: CASSGGIGNQPQHF; cdr3_nt: TGTGCCAGTAGTGGGGGAATTGGCAATCAGCCCCAGCATTTT; v_call: TRBV19; j_call: TRBJ1-5; d_call: NA; clone_size: NA
cdr3_aa: CASSPGTSGSPPKFF; cdr3_nt: TGTGCCAGCAGTCCAGGGACTAGCGGGAGCCCTCCCAAGTTCTTC; v_call: TRBV7-2; j_call: TRBJ2-1; d_call: TRBD2; clone_size: NA
cdr3_aa: CATSRDSTGGTYEQYF; cdr3_nt: TGTGCCACCAGCAGAGATAGTACAGGGGGGACCTACGAGCAGTACTTC; v_call: TRBV15; j_call: TRBJ2-7; d_call: TRBD1; clone_size: NA
cdr3_aa: CASIPSAYSYEQYF; cdr3_nt: TGTGCCAGCATCCCTAGCGCCTACTCCTACGAGCAGTACTTC; v_call: TRBV28; j_call: TRBJ2-7; d_call: NA; clone_size: few
cdr3_aa: CASSLVASGRLWHEQFF; cdr3_nt: TGCGCCAGCAGCTTGGTGGCTAGCGGGAGGTTGTGGCATGAGCAGTTCTTC; v_call: TRBV5-1; j_call: TRBJ2-1; d_call: TRBD2; clone_size: NA
cdr3_aa: CASRRQWEPHQPQHF; cdr3_nt: TGTGCCAGCAGGAGACAGTGGGAACCACATCAGCCCCAGCATTTT; v_call: TRBV27; j_call: TRBJ1-5; d_call: NA; clone_size: few